The 18 T cell receptor beta chains in this list originate from one sample, sequenced in a study of CD8+ T cells in alopecia areata. The authors extracted RNA and reverse transcribed it into cDNA as the sequencing template. Sequenced by immunoSEQ multiplex PCR; TCRdb stores in-frame clones only, minus some. The sample includes about 200,000 clones, 58% of them seen just once. Treatment specified: oral pan-JAK inhibitor, 5-10 mg twice daily. The sequenced sample was CD4+ T cells sorted from blood, obtained at week 24, from a patient treated with tofacitinib. These receptors all come from a human donor with alopecia areata.

The chain is built from TRBV30 and TRBJ2-2; no definite D call. Trimming removed 5 bases from V and 8 bases from J, with 15 bases in between. CDR1 GTSNPN and CDR2 SVGIG come from the germline V gene (reference sequence). CDR3 length: 13 residues. The CDR3 sequence: CAWARAPAGELFF. As DNA, the CDR3 is TGTGCCTGGGCCCGGGCACCGGCGGGGGAGCTGTTTTTT.

This clone was detected a few times. This sequence joins TRBV5-1 and TRBJ2-7; 7 positions agree with TRBD1. Germline CDR1 reads SGHRS; CDR2 reads YFSETQ. Germline trimming cut 0 bases from V and 7 bases from J; bases unmatched to any gene: 7. This CDR3 has 14 residues. The CDR3 DNA sequence: TGCGCCAGCAGCTTGGACAGGGGATGGAGGGAGCAGTACTTC. Translated, it gives CASSLDRGWREQYF.

The chain links TRBV6-5 to TRBJ1-6; D is ambiguous. CDR1 and CDR2 (germline): MNHEY, SVGAGI. The CDR3 sequence is 13 residues long. Trimming pared 0 bases from V and 7 bases from J, leaving 4 bases between. The CDR3 nucleotides are TGTGCCAGCAGTTACTCGAACAATTCACCCCTCCACTTT. It encodes CASSYSNNSPLHF.

The V and J genes are TRBV4-1 and TRBJ2-5; D uncertain. The germline CDR1 and CDR2 sequences are MGHRA and YSYEKL. Trimming stripped 0 bases from V and 5 bases from J, with 7 bases between. The CDR3 is 13 residues long. CDR3 in DNA: TGCGCCAGCAGCCAAGAAGCAAAGGAGACCCAGTACTTC. It encodes CASSQEAKETQYF.

This clone showed up just once. The sample has other DNA sequences that encode this CDR3 too. The J gene is TRBJ2-5, the V gene TRBV5-1, with TRBD1 matching 7 bases. Trimming cost V 3 bases and J 1 base; bases outside gene matches: 0. CDR3 length: 13 residues. The germline V gene encodes CDR1 SGHRS and CDR2 YFSETQ. The CDR3 here is CASSSGGQETQYF. DNA of the CDR3: TGCGCCAGCAGCTCAGGGGGCCAAGAGACCCAGTACTTC.

The chain is built from TRBV23-1 and TRBJ2-7, with 9 bases identical to TRBD1. TRBV23-1 is classed as an ORF, of uncertain function. The CDR3 is 15 amino acids. The ends lost 2 bases at V and 5 bases at J; junction bases unmatched: 7. DNA of the CDR3: TGCGCCAGCAGTCAACACCGGGACAGGGAGGACGAGCAGTACTTC. This codes for CASSQHRDREDEQYF.

This sequence joins TRBV29-1 and TRBJ2-5; no clear D. This CDR3 has 12 residues. CDR1 and CDR2 from the germline V gene are SQVTM and ANQGSEA. The V gene lost 5 bases and the J gene lost 6 bases, with 13 bases spanning the gap. As DNA, the CDR3 is TGCAGCGTTTACCCTGGCTCCCAGACCCAGTACTTC. It yields the protein CSVYPGSQTQYF.

The chain links TRBV18 to TRBJ1-1; 8 nucleotides match TRBD1. With 6 bases clipped from V and 5 bases from J, the junction kept 5 bases outside the gene matches. There are 13 residues in the CDR3. Germline V CDR1 and CDR2: KGHSH, LQKENI. The CDR3 DNA is TGTGCCAGCTCGGCGACAGGGGATACTGAAGCTTTCTTT. Its protein product is CASSATGDTEAFF.

The CDR3 is CASSEGLAGGYGELFF. CDR3 nucleotide sequence: TGTGCCAGCAGCGAGGGACTAGCGGGGGGTTACGGGGAGCTGTTTTTT. The rearrangement links TRBV9 to TRBJ2-2; TRBD2 matches at 15 bases. The CDR3 spans 16 residues. Trimming cost V 3 bases and J 7 bases; bases outside gene matches: 4. Germline loops: CDR1 SGDLS, CDR2 YYNGEE.

The chain carries TRBV2 and TRBJ1-1, with D unclear. Germline V gene sequence: CDR1 SNHLY, CDR2 FYNNEI. The CDR3 sequence is 12 residues long. The ends were cut back, 2 bases at V and 5 bases at J, with 6 bases in the middle. In nucleotides, the CDR3 is TGTGCCAGCAGTGAATCGGGAACTGAAGCTTTCTTT. This sequence encodes CASSESGTEAFF.

The genes are TRBV6-6 and TRBJ2-3; possible D gene TRBD2, 5 bases. Deletions cut 5 bases from V and 3 bases from J, with 12 bases between. This CDR3 has 14 amino acids. Per germline, CDR1 MNHNY and CDR2 SVGAGI (reference sequence). Here the CDR3 reads CASSAVKRTDTQYF. CDR3 DNA: TGTGCCAGCAGTGCAGTTAAGCGGACAGATACGCAGTATTTT.

Comment on this clone: This sample also contains other DNA sequences that code for the same CDR3. The CDR3 is CASSLGSGSPLHF. CDR3 nucleotide sequence: TGTGCCAGCAGCTTAGGTTCCGGGTCACCCCTCCACTTT. This chain uses TRBV7-9 with TRBJ1-6; D unclear. Germline V gene lookup returns CDR1 SEHNR and CDR2 FQNEAQ (reference sequence). The CDR3 covers 13 residues. V lost 1 base and J 10 bases, leaving 8 bases between the germline ends.

As for this clone: Other DNA sequences from this sample encode an identical CDR3 as well. V and J are TRBV29-1 and TRBJ1-2; possibly TRBD1 for D (5 bases). V was cut by 1 base and J by 8 bases, with 11 bases left in between. The CDR3 loop spans 12 amino acids. In germline, CDR1 is SQVTM, CDR2 ANQGSEA. The CDR3 sequence: CSVEGQGRGYTF. The CDR3 nucleotides are TGCAGCGTTGAAGGGCAGGGTAGAGGCTACACCTTC.

This clone was seen more than once but under ten times. The chain combines TRBV30 with TRBJ2-5; D not resolved. V was clipped by 1 base and J by 6 bases, with 9 bases between them. Germline V lookup: CDR1 GTSNPN, CDR2 SVGIG (reference sequence). CDR3 length: 12 amino acids. For the CDR3, the DNA is TGTGCCTGGAGTGGGCTAGTGAAGACCCAGTACTTC. Translated, it gives CAWSGLVKTQYF. The complete variable domain, with remaining parts taken from reference TRBV30 and TRBJ2-5, reads SQTIHQWPATLVQPVGSPLSLECTVEGTSNPNLYWYRQAAGRGLQLLFYSVGIGQISSEVPQNLSASRPQDRQFILSSKKLLLSDSGFYLCAWSGLVKTQYFGPGTRLLVL.

The chain uses TRBV25-1 and TRBJ1-2; a weak D match, TRBD1 (5 bases). Trimming took 4 bases from V and 0 from J, leaving 12 bases between them. In germline, CDR1 is MGHDK, CDR2 SYGVNS. The CDR3 loop spans 15 amino acids. CDR3 residues: CASSGHSQANYGYTF. As DNA, the CDR3 is TGTGCCAGCAGTGGGCACTCACAGGCTAACTATGGCTACACCTTC.

The chain combines TRBV7-2 with TRBJ2-5; D may be TRBD2 (6 bases). From germline, CDR1 is SGHTA and CDR2 FQGNSA. Trimming removed 11 bases from V and 1 base from J, with 17 bases in between. This CDR3 comprises 14 residues. Here the CDR3 reads CAVISGSLQETQYF. CDR3 nucleotide sequence: TGTGCCGTGATATCCGGGAGCCTCCAAGAGACCCAGTACTTC.

The J gene is TRBJ1-2, the V gene TRBV29-1; 7 nucleotides agree with TRBD1. The CDR3 is made up of 12 amino acids. Germline loops: CDR1 SQVTM, CDR2 ANQGSEA. Germline trimming cut 6 bases from V and 8 bases from J; bases unmatched to any gene: 9. This CDR3 reads CSVVDRDWGYTF. In DNA form, the CDR3 reads TGCAGCGTCGTAGACAGGGATTGGGGCTACACCTTC.

The chain couples TRBV6-1 to TRBJ1-1, with D maybe TRBD1 (6 bases). Germline-derived CDR1 and CDR2 are MNHNS and SASEGT. The CDR3 runs to 13 residues. Trimming pared 3 bases from V and 5 bases from J, leaving 10 bases between. The CDR3 region is CASSDRGGTEAFF. In DNA form, the CDR3 reads TGTGCCAGCAGTGACAGGGGAGGGACTGAAGCTTTCTTT.